What follows is one TCR beta chain and its context. Its antigen is currently unknown. Positively selected for CCR7, the CD45RO-negative cells used as naive CD8 cells excluded terminally differentiated effector memory CD45RA+ cells. This specimen comes from a study of shared clonotypes between healthy human individuals. Findings of the study overall: Sharing across four donors was highest in naive CD4 (around 5%) and lowest in memory CD8 (around 0.4%). Represented genetic and exposure-history diversity was restricted by having few donors.

CDR3 length: 14 amino acids. CDR1 and CDR2 from the germline V gene are SGHNT and YENEEA. J gave up 4 bases and V 5 bases, and 2 bases lay outside the gene matches. The table came from immunoSEQ multiplex PCR; TCRdb's copy has only in-frame clones and leaves some out. The sample records roughly 600,000 clones, roughly 98% being singletons. Sequenced input: naive CD8+ T cells sorted from blood. The source is a man aged 25 to 45 in good health. The chain links TRBV11-3 to TRBJ2-2; 9 bases are a match to TRBD1. The CDR3 DNA is TGTGCCAGCAGCCCGACAGGGGGCACCGGGGAGCTGTTTTTT. Protein sequence: CASSPTGGTGELFF.